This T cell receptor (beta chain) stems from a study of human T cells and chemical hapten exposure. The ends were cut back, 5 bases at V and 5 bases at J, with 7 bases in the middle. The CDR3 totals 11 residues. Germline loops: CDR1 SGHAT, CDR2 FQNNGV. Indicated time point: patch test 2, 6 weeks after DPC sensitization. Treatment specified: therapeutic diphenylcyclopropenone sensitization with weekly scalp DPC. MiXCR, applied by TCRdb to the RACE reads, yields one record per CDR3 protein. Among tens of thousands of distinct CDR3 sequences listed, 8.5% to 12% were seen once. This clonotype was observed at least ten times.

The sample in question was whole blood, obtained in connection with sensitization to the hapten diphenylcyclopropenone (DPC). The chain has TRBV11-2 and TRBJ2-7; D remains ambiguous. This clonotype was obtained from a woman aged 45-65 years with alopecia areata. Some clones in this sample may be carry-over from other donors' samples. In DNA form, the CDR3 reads TGTGCCAGCAGCGTTAGGCACGAGCAGTACTTC. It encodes CASSVRHEQYF.